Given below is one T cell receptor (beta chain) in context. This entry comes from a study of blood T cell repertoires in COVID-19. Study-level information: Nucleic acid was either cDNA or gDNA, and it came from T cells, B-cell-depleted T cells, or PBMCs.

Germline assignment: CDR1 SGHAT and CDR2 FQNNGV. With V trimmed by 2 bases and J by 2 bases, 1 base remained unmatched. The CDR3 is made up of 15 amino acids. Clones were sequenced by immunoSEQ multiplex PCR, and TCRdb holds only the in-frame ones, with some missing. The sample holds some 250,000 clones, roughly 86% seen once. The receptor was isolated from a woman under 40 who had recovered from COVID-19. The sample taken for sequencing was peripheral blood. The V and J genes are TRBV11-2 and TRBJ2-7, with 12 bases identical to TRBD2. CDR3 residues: CASSLTSGGTYEQYF. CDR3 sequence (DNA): TGTGCCAGCAGCTTAACTAGCGGGGGGACCTACGAGCAGTACTTC.